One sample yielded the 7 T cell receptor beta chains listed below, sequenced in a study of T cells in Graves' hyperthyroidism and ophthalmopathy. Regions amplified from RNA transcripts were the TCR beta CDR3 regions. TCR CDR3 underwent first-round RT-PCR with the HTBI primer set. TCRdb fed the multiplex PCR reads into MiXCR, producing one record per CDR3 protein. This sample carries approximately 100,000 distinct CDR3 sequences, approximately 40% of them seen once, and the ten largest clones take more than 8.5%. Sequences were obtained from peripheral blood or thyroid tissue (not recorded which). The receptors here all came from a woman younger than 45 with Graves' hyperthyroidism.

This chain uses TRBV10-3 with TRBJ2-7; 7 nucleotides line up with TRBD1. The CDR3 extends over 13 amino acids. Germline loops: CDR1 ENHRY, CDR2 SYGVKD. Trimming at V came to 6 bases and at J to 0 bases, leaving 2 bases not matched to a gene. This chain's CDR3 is CAIRGQISYEQYF. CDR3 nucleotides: TGTGCCATCAGGGGACAGATCTCCTACGAGCAGTACTTC.

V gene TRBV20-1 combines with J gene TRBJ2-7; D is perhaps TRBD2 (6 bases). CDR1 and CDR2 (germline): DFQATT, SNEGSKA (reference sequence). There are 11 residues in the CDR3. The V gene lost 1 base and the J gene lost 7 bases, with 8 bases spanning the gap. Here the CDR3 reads CSARGGGEQYF. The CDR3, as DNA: TGCAGTGCTAGAGGGGGAGGTGAGCAGTACTTC.

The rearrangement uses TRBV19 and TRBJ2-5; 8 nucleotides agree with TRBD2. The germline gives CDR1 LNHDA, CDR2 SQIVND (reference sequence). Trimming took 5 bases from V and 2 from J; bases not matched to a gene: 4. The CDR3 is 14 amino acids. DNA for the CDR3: TGTGCCAGTAGTTCCGTAGCGGGACAAGAGACCCAGTACTTC. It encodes CASSSVAGQETQYF.

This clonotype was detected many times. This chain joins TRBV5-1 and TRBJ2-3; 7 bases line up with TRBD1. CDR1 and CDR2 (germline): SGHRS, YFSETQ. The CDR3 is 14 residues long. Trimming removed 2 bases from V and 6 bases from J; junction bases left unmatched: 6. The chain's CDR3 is CASSFGPTGDTQYF. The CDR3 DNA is TGCGCCAGCAGCTTTGGTCCGACAGGGGATACGCAGTATTTT. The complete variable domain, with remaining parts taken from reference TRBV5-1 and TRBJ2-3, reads KAGVTQTPRYLIKTRGQQVTLSCSPISGHRSVSWYQQTPGQGLQFLFEYFSETQRNKGNFPGRFSGRQFSNSRSEMNVSTLELGDSALYLCASSFGPTGDTQYFGPGTRLTVL.

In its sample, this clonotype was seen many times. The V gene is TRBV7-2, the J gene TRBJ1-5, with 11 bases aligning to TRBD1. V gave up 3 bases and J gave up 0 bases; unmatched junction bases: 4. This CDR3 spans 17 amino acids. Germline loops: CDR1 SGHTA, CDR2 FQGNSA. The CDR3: CASSLDRGRHSNQPQHF. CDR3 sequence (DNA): TGTGCCAGCAGCTTGGACAGGGGGCGACATAGCAATCAGCCCCAGCATTTT.

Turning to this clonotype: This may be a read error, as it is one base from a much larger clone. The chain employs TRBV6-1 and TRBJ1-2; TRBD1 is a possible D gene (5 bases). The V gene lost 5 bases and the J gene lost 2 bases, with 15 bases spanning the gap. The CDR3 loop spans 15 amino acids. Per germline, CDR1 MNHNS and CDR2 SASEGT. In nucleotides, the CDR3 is TGTGCCAGCAGTCAAGACAGTACTCCCAACTATGGCTACACCTTC. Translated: CASSQDSTPNYGYTF.

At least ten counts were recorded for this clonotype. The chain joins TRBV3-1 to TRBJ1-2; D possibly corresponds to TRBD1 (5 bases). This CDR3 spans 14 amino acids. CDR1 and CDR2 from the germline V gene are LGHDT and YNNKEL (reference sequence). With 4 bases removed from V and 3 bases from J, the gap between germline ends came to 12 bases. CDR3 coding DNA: TGTGCCAGCAGCCCCCGACAGTCCTACTATGGCTACACCTTC. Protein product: CASSPRQSYYGYTF.